The 16 T cell receptor beta chains below all came from one sample that was sequenced in a study of T cells after yellow fever vaccination. TCRdb passed the 5' RACE reads through MiXCR, listing each CDR3 protein once. The sample lists approximately 150,000 distinct CDR3 sequences; roughly 6.4% were seen once. This material consisted of CD4+ T cells sorted from PBMCs, taken on the day of the first yellow fever vaccination. Receptors originate from a man aged 18 to 30 who received the YFV17D yellow fever vaccine.

In its sample, this clonotype was seen a few times. The V gene is TRBV7-2, the J gene TRBJ2-7; 7 bases are a match to TRBD1. Looked up from germline, CDR1 is SGHTA and CDR2 is FQGNSA. With V trimmed by 2 bases and J by 3 bases, 4 bases remained unmatched. CDR3 length: 14 amino acids. CDR3: CASSLTGVNYEQYF. The CDR3, as DNA: TGTGCCAGCAGCTTAACAGGGGTCAACTACGAGCAGTACTTC.

This clonotype has more than one count but fewer than ten. The V and J genes are TRBV13 and TRBJ2-5; D is possibly TRBD1 (7 bases). Trimming shortened V by 5 bases and J by 3 bases, and 22 bases separated the two germline ends. Germline V gene data show CDR1 as PRHDT and CDR2 as FYEKMQ (reference sequence). The CDR3 has 17 residues. CDR3 residues: CASSRPPLQGGEETQYF. Written as DNA, the CDR3 is TGTGCCAGCAGCCGCCCGCCGCTGCAGGGGGGCGAAGAGACCCAGTACTTC.

The chain couples TRBV5-1 to TRBJ1-2; 8 bases line up with TRBD1. CDR1 SGHRS and CDR2 YFSETQ come from the germline V gene. Trimming removed 3 bases from V and 12 bases from J; junction bases left unmatched: 16. This CDR3 spans 15 amino acids. DNA for the CDR3: TGCGCCAGCAGCTCCACCCTTAACCAGGACAGGGCCCACACCTTC. Its translation: CASSSTLNQDRAHTF.

This clonotype was detected many times. The genes are TRBV27 and TRBJ2-5; 8 positions match TRBD1. Germline CDR1 reads MNHEY; CDR2 reads SMNVEV (reference sequence). Trimming removed 5 bases from V and 5 bases from J; junction bases left unmatched: 4. The CDR3 consists of 13 residues. The CDR3 coding sequence is TGTGCCAGCAGTACCAGGGGGCGGGAGACCCAGTACTTC. Its translation is CASSTRGRETQYF.

V usage is TRBV7-2 and J usage is TRBJ2-7; TRBD2 agrees at 11 bases. The CDR3 totals 15 residues. Germline V gene lookup returns CDR1 SGHTA and CDR2 FQGNSA. V trimming: 5 bases; J trimming: 4 bases; junction bases outside the gene matches: 7. The DNA for the CDR3 is TGTGCCAGCAGCCACGAGGCTAGCGGGGGGTACGAGCAGTACGTC. This encodes CASSHEASGGYEQYV.

Many counts were recorded for this clonotype. The V gene is TRBV5-1, the J gene TRBJ2-5, with 8 nucleotides matching TRBD1. The CDR3 extends over 16 amino acids. Germline V gene data show CDR1 as SGHRS and CDR2 as YFSETQ. V was clipped by 2 bases and J by 4 bases; unmatched bases: 10. The CDR3: CASSLGQGPGRETQYF. The DNA of the CDR3 is TGCGCCAGCAGCTTAGGACAGGGCCCAGGGCGAGAGACCCAGTACTTC. Full variable domain (outside the CDR3, taken from reference TRBV5-1 and TRBJ2-5): KAGVTQTPRYLIKTRGQQVTLSCSPISGHRSVSWYQQTPGQGLQFLFEYFSETQRNKGNFPGRFSGRQFSNSRSEMNVSTLELGDSALYLCASSLGQGPGRETQYFGPGTRLLVL.

The chain recombines TRBV10-2 with TRBJ2-2; D might be TRBD2 (7 bases). This CDR3 has 15 residues. CDR1 and CDR2 (germline): WSHSY, SAAADI. Trimming stripped 2 bases from V and 9 bases from J, with 16 bases between. The CDR3 DNA reads TGCGCCAGCAGTGAGATAGGGAGGGGGAGCAGGGAGCTGTTTTTT. Protein: CASSEIGRGSRELFF.

The J gene is TRBJ2-3, the V gene TRBV7-8; 9 bases are shared with TRBD2. Germline V gives CDR1 SGHVS, CDR2 FQNEAQ. The CDR3 loop spans 15 amino acids. With V trimmed by 5 bases and J by 1 base, 4 bases remained unmatched. CDR3 residues: CASSQLAGRTDTQYF. The CDR3 nucleotides are TGTGCCAGCAGCCAACTAGCGGGCCGCACAGATACGCAGTATTTT.

This clonotype was observed a handful of times. This sequence joins TRBV11-2 and TRBJ2-3; tentatively, D is TRBD1 or TRBD2 (5 bases each). Trimming removed 6 bases from V and 0 bases from J, with 16 bases in between. The CDR3 is 16 residues long. CDR1 is SGHAT, CDR2 FQNNGV, per germline. In DNA form, the CDR3 reads TGTGCCAGCAGGCGCCCAGGGAGATTTAGCACAGATACGCAGTATTTT. It yields the protein CASRRPGRFSTDTQYF.

This clonotype came up many times. The chain is built from TRBV18 and TRBJ1-1; tentative D call: TRBD1 (5 bases). The CDR3 has 12 residues. The V end lost 3 bases, the J end lost 8 bases, and 10 bases lay between the germline ends. Germline CDR1 KGHSH, CDR2 LQKENI. The CDR3 region has the DNA TGTGCCAGCTCACCCAGGGCTTCAGAAGCTTTCTTT. Translated, it gives CASSPRASEAFF.

This clonotype was seen repeatedly, ten times or more. The gene calls are TRBV7-9 and TRBJ1-1, with TRBD1 identical over 10 bases. The CDR3 is made up of 17 amino acids. V shed 3 bases and J 1 base; nucleotides not matched to a gene: 8. Germline V gene lookup returns CDR1 SEHNR and CDR2 FQNEAQ (reference sequence). The CDR3 spells CASSFGLTGGENTEAFF. CDR3 DNA: TGTGCCAGCAGCTTCGGGTTGACAGGGGGCGAGAACACTGAAGCTTTCTTT.

The chain couples TRBV20-1 to TRBJ2-3; 7 bases agree with TRBD2. Per the germline V gene, CDR1 is DFQATT and CDR2 is SNEGSKA (reference sequence). The CDR3 spans 14 residues. The J segment lost 4 bases and the V segment lost 6 bases, leaving 10 bases of the junction unmatched. CDR3 DNA: TGCAGTGCCGACCAGGCTAGCGGATCAGATACGCAGTATTTT. Protein: CSADQASGSDTQYF.

This clonotype has more than one count but fewer than ten. The genes are TRBV23-1 and TRBJ2-1; tentative D call: TRBD2 (5 bases). TRBV23-1 counts as an open reading frame of uncertain function. Trimming removed 0 bases from V and 1 base from J, with 13 bases in between. CDR3 length equals 17 residues. The DNA of the CDR3 is TGCGCCAGCAGTCAATCGGCGGGCCGCCATTCCTACAATGAGCAGTTCTTC. Residues: CASSQSAGRHSYNEQFF.

The chain is built from TRBV30 and TRBJ2-7, with D perhaps TRBD1 (5 bases). This CDR3 region has 12 residues. The germline V and J ends were trimmed by 1 base and 3 bases, with 7 bases remaining between them. CDR1 GTSNPN and CDR2 SVGIG come from the germline V gene (reference sequence). The chain's CDR3 is CAWSGGGYEQYF. DNA for the CDR3: TGTGCCTGGAGTGGGGGCGGCTACGAGCAGTACTTC.

This clonotype showed up many times. This chain uses TRBV2 with TRBJ2-5; 12 nucleotides line up with TRBD2. The CDR3 runs 16 residues. Losses at the gene ends were 2 bases for V and 5 bases for J; bases not matched to a gene: 6. The germline V gene has CDR1 SNHLY and CDR2 FYNNEI. CDR3 sequence reads: CASSETLAGGFETQYF. As DNA, the CDR3 is TGTGCCAGCAGTGAAACGCTAGCGGGGGGGTTTGAGACCCAGTACTTC.

This clonotype was seen a few times. The chain uses TRBV7-2 and TRBJ1-1; D is uncertain. There are 14 residues in the CDR3. The V end was cut by 4 bases, the J end by 3 bases, with 12 bases between. Germline V gene data show CDR1 as SGHTA and CDR2 as FQGNSA. CDR3 coding DNA: TGTGCCAGCAGCTCAGGTCTCCCTCACACTGAAGCTTTCTTT. Encoded protein: CASSSGLPHTEAFF. The variable domain in full, completed from reference TRBV7-2 and TRBJ1-1, reads GAGVSQSPSNKVTEKGKDVELRCDPISGHTALYWYRQSLGQGLEFLIYFQGNSAPDKSGLPSDRFSAERTGGSVSTLTIQRTQQEDSAVYLCASSSGLPHTEAFFGQGTRLTVV.